Sequencing of this T cell receptor beta chain was carried out in a study of blood T cell repertoires in COVID-19. Study in general: The origin of the acute and convalescent COVID-19 samples was the United States, Italy and Spain. PBMCs, B-cell-depleted T cells, or T cells provided the cDNA or gDNA that made up the material.

This CDR3 is 16 amino acids long. Germline CDR1 reads GTSNPN; CDR2 reads SVGIG (reference sequence). V dropped 4 bases and J dropped 4 bases, with 17 bases sitting between them. Some clones are missing from TCRdb's copy, which holds only in-frame ones; the method was immunoSEQ multiplex PCR. The sample holds around 120,000 clones, around 87% seen once. The receptor was isolated from a woman aged 70-85 years with acute or convalescent COVID-19. J is TRBJ1-6 and V is TRBV30, with a possible D match to TRBD1 (6 bases). Sample: peripheral blood. The CDR3 bases are TGTGCCTGGACCCTTCGGGGGGGCCAGTATAATTCACCCCTCCACTTT. Translation gives CAWTLRGGQYNSPLHF.